Listed below are T cell receptor beta chains from one sample, sequenced in a study of T-cell reconstitution after alpha-beta-depleted transplantation in children. One entry per CDR3 protein, called by TCRdb with MiXCR from the PCR reads. This table holds about 980,000 distinct CDR3 sequences, about 29% found once. The specimen was PBMCs, mostly from graft donor cells, collected 360 days after TCRalphabeta/CD19-depleted stem cell transplant. The receptors originated from a boy in the first two years of life who had a stem cell transplant for SCID, so the T cells may come from the graft donor. Each CDR3 is given with its conserved first and last residue. A D gene is named only where the DNA matches it firmly. Only some rows state a clone size, as once, few, many or a class for expanded clones.

15 . few TRBJ2-3 TRBV20-1 CSAPRQAVRTDTQYF TGCAGTGCTCCCCGACAGGCCGTACGCACAGATACGCAGTATTTT
12 . few TRBJ2-1 TRBV7-9 CASSPSPGPEFF TGTGCCAGCAGCCCCAGCCCCGGGCCAGAGTTCTTC
14 TRBD2 . TRBJ2-7 TRBV29-1 CSVEDEAGGYEQYF TGCAGCGTTGAAGATGAAGCGGGGGGCTACGAGCAGTACTTC
14 . few TRBJ1-6 TRBV12-3/TRBV12-4 CASSLKGANSPLHF TGTGCCAGCAGTTTGAAGGGAGCAAATTCACCCCTCCACTTT
12 . few TRBJ2-1 TRBV6-2/TRBV6-3 CASSPPGDSRVF TGTGCCAGCAGTCCTCCGGGGGACAGTCGGGTCTTC
13 . . TRBJ2-2 TRBV10-3 CAISAQGPGELFF TGTGCCATCAGTGCACAGGGACCCGGGGAGCTGTTTTTT
16 . . TRBJ2-3 TRBV20-1 CSASAHGGGHTDTQYF TGCAGTGCTAGCGCACATGGGGGGGGCCACACAGATACGCAGTATTTT
14 . . TRBJ1-1 TRBV29-1 CSVAGGVWNTEAFF TGCAGCGTCGCGGGGGGGGTGTGGAACACTGAAGCTTTCTTT
15 . . TRBJ1-6 TRBV7-2 CASSLARRNNSPLHF TGTGCCAGCAGCTTAGCCCGTCGAAATAATTCACCCCTCCACTTT
13 . . TRBJ1-1 TRBV12-3/TRBV12-4 CASSHQRTDEAFF TGTGCCAGCAGTCACCAGAGGACAGATGAAGCTTTCTTT
18 TRBD1 . TRBJ1-1 TRBV5-1 CASSGGTGTGGLNTEAFF TGCGCCAGCAGCGGAGGAACCGGGACAGGGGGCTTGAACACTGAAGCTTTCTTT
14 TRBD2 many TRBJ2-3 TRBV7-9 CASSLSGGAWGQYF TGTGCCAGCAGCTTAAGCGGGGGGGCCTGGGGGCAGTATTTT
15 . few TRBJ2-3 TRBV24-1 CATSSQGKGTDTQYF TGTGCCACCAGTTCTCAGGGGAAGGGGACAGATACGCAGTATTTT
16 TRBD1 . TRBJ1-2 TRBV10-3 CAIRRTGASALGGYTF TGTGCCATCAGGCGGACAGGGGCCTCCGCCCTGGGTGGCTACACCTTC
14 TRBD1 many TRBJ1-1 TRBV6-2/TRBV6-3 CASSSGQTNTEAFF TGTGCCAGCAGCTCGGGACAGACTAACACTGAAGCTTTCTTT
15 . . TRBJ2-2 TRBV7-2 CASSLVESNTGELFF TGTGCCAGCAGCTTAGTCGAGTCGAACACCGGGGAGCTGTTTTTT
16 . . TRBJ2-2 TRBV6-2/TRBV6-3 CASSYTLTSNTGELFF TGTGCCAGCAGTTACACCCTTACGTCGAACACCGGGGAGCTGTTTTTT
14 TRBD2 . TRBJ2-1 TRBV20-1 CSVNPSGGYNEQFF TGCAGTGTCAATCCTAGCGGGGGATACAATGAGCAGTTCTTC
16 . . TRBJ2-5 TRBV5-1 CASSLGAGTLQETQYF TGCGCCAGCAGCTTGGGGGCCGGGACTCTACAAGAGACCCAGTACTTC
15 . . TRBJ2-1 TRBV2 CASTRVVLSSNEQFF TGTGCCAGCACCCGAGTGGTTTTATCGAGCAATGAGCAGTTCTTC
16 . . TRBJ2-3 TRBV7-9 CASSLPPGRTTDTQYF TGTGCCAGCAGCTTACCTCCGGGACGAACCACAGATACGCAGTATTTT
15 . few TRBJ2-2 TRBV7-9 CASSLETPNTGELFF TGTGCCAGCAGCTTAGAGACACCGAACACCGGGGAGCTGTTTTTT
17 . . TRBJ2-7 TRBV6-5 CASSFRRIGAGRYEQYF TGTGCCAGCAGTTTCAGGCGTATAGGGGCAGGTAGATACGAGCAGTACTTC
16 TRBD1 few TRBJ1-6 TRBV12-3/TRBV12-4 CASSFRGTGANSPLHF TGTGCCAGCAGTTTCCGTGGGACAGGGGCTAATTCACCCCTCCACTTT
15 . many TRBJ2-2 TRBV12-3/TRBV12-4 CASGSGPPNTGELFF TGTGCCAGCGGGAGCGGGCCCCCGAACACCGGGGAGCTGTTTTTT
12 . . TRBJ2-7 TRBV5-1 CASQRVADEQYF TGCGCCAGCCAACGGGTCGCGGACGAGCAGTACTTC
16 . . TRBJ2-3 TRBV6-1 CASNPLPRAGTDTQYF TGTGCCAGCAACCCCCTTCCTAGGGCGGGCACAGATACGCAGTATTTT
13 TRBD1 few TRBJ1-2 TRBV12-3/TRBV12-4 CASSLEGANGYTF TGTGCCAGCAGTTTAGAGGGGGCGAATGGCTACACCTTC